This TCR beta chain was found in a study of control samples from healthy donors and cancer patients. Trimming cost V 5 bases and J 6 bases, with 19 bases left between them. The V gene's germline CDR1 is SGHNT and CDR2 YENEEA. The CDR3 is 16 amino acids. The assay was immunoSEQ multiplex PCR, and TCRdb's table has in-frame clones only and misses some. The table includes some 28,000 clones, 79% detected once. The sample consisted of PBMCs. V usage is TRBV11-3 and J usage is TRBJ2-2; no clear D. The receptor's source is a man aged 55 to 70 with head and neck cancer. The CDR3 spells CASSQDGGILSGELFF. In DNA, the CDR3 is TGTGCCAGCAGCCAAGATGGTGGGATACTCTCCGGGGAGCTGTTTTTT. Variable domain in full (rest from reference TRBV11-3 and TRBJ2-2): EAGVVQSPRYKIIEKKQPVAFWCNPISGHNTLYWYLQNLGQGPELLIRYENEEAVDDSQLPKDRFSAERLKGVDSTLKIQPAELGDSAVYLCASSQDGGILSGELFFGEGSRLTVL.